The 24 T cell receptor beta chains presented below share a single source sample, sequenced in a study of T cell responses to AZD1222 COVID-19 vaccine. TCRdb keeps only in-frame clones here, not all; method: immunoSEQ multiplex PCR. The sample consists of about 93,000 clones, nearly 90% of them appearing once. Sequenced here: peripheral blood, sampled on day 0 of MenACWY control vaccination. These receptors all come from an adult in good health.

The table lists this clone with a count of one. Here the CDR3 DNA reads TGTGCCAGCAGCCCTTTCGATGAGCAGTTCTTC. The encoded protein is CASSPFDEQFF. J is TRBJ2-1 and V is TRBV7-2, with unresolved D. Germline loops: CDR1 SGHTA, CDR2 FQGNSA. The CDR3 runs to 11 residues. The germline V and J ends were trimmed by 5 bases and 8 bases, with 7 bases remaining between them.

This clone appeared once. CDR3 in DNA: TGTGCCAGCAGCGTAGGGACAGCCGGTTCATATCCCCAGCATTTT. Amino acid sequence: CASSVGTAGSYPQHF. The chain couples TRBV9 to TRBJ1-5, with D tentatively TRBD1 (6 bases). CDR3 length equals 15 residues. Trimming took off 0 bases at V and 10 bases at J, with 17 bases between the two ends. Per germline, CDR1 SGDLS and CDR2 YYNGEE.

This sequence joins TRBV7-2 and TRBJ2-6; D is uncertain. Germline-derived CDR1 and CDR2 are SGHTA and FQGNSA. The CDR3 contains 13 residues. The V gene lost 7 bases and the J gene lost 2 bases, with 6 bases spanning the gap. In DNA form, the CDR3 reads TGTGCCAGCAAGGCCCCTGGGGCCAACGTCCTGACTTTC. Residues: CASKAPGANVLTF.

The chain links TRBV7-9 to TRBJ1-2; D is uncertain. This CDR3 region has 12 residues. V lost 1 base and J 5 bases, leaving 5 bases between the germline ends. CDR1 and CDR2 (germline): SEHNR, FQNEAQ (reference sequence). CDR3 bases: TGTGCCAGCAGCTTAGTCGCATATGGCTACACCTTC. Its translation: CASSLVAYGYTF.

The genes are TRBV11-3 and TRBJ1-2; D is unresolved. CDR1 SGHNT and CDR2 YENEEA come from the germline V gene. V was shortened by 4 bases and J by 7 bases, with 10 bases between the two germline ends. This CDR3 has 12 amino acids. The CDR3 loop is CASSSQSGGYTF. The DNA of the CDR3 is TGTGCCAGCAGCTCCCAATCTGGTGGCTACACCTTC.

J is TRBJ2-3 and V is TRBV11-3, with TRBD1 as a possible D gene (6 bases). Per the germline V gene, CDR1 is SGHNT and CDR2 is YENEEA. The CDR3 totals 14 residues. Trimming took 4 bases from V and 3 from J, leaving 11 bases between them. Written as DNA, the CDR3 is TGTGCCAGCAGCTCACAGGGTACTACAGATACGCAGTATTTT. It specifies CASSSQGTTDTQYF.

V gene TRBV3-1 (or the pseudogene TRBV3-2) combines with J gene TRBJ1-1, with 8 bases lining up with TRBD1. Germline CDR1 LGHDT, CDR2 YNNKEL (reference sequence). The junction had 2 bases not matched to a gene; V was cut back by 3 bases and J by 5 bases. The CDR3 loop spans 13 amino acids. DNA for the CDR3: TGTGCCAGCAGCCAGAACAGGGGGACTGAAGCTTTCTTT. Translating it yields CASSQNRGTEAFF.

The chain joins TRBV7-9 to TRBJ2-5; no reliable D call. CDR3 length: 15 amino acids. Trimming removed 2 bases at V and 4 bases at J, with 14 bases between. Germline lookup yields CDR1 SEHNR and CDR2 FQNEAQ (reference sequence). The CDR3 DNA reads TGTGCCAGCAGCTTAACCGGCCGGACCGGAGAGACCCAGTACTTC. Its protein product is CASSLTGRTGETQYF.

The chain recombines TRBV19 with TRBJ1-1; TRBD1 aligns across 10 bases. CDR1 and CDR2 from the germline V gene are LNHDA and SQIVND (reference sequence). V lost 10 bases and J lost 0; bases outside the gene matches: 11. This CDR3 is 16 amino acids long. CDR3 coding DNA: TGTGCCACCCGAATGGGGGACAGGGGTATGAACACTGAAGCTTTCTTT. This encodes CATRMGDRGMNTEAFF. The variable domain in full, with the rest retrieved from reference TRBV19 and TRBJ1-1, is DGGITQSPKYLFRKEGQNVTLSCEQNLNHDAMYWYRQDPGQGLRLIYYSQIVNDFQKGDIAEGYSVSREKKESFPLTVTSAQKNPTAFYLCATRMGDRGMNTEAFFGQGTRLTVV.

The V and J genes are TRBV6-2 or TRBV6-3 and TRBJ2-7; the D gene is possibly TRBD2 (7 bases). Trimming took off 0 bases at V and 7 bases at J, with 16 bases between the two ends. Germline CDR1 is MNHEY and CDR2 is SVGEGT. This CDR3 has 15 amino acids. As DNA, the CDR3 is TGTGCCAGCAGTTACTCACGCGGGGGCCGGGGGGAGCAGTACTTC. Amino acid sequence: CASSYSRGGRGEQYF.

CDR3: CASSQDPQGRFDGYTF. In nucleotides, the CDR3 is TGTGCCAGCAGCCAAGATCCCCAGGGGAGGTTTGATGGCTACACCTTC. The V gene is TRBV14, the J gene TRBJ1-2; D might be TRBD1 (6 bases). CDR3 length equals 16 residues. The germline gives CDR1 SGHDN, CDR2 FVKESK. Trimming shortened V by 0 bases and J by 6 bases, and 17 bases separated the two germline ends. The whole variable domain, filled in from reference TRBV14 and TRBJ1-2, reads EAGVTQFPSHSVIEKGQTVTLRCDPISGHDNLYWYRRVMGKEIKFLLHFVKESKQDESGMPNNRFLAERTGGTYSTLKVQPAELEDSGVYFCASSQDPQGRFDGYTFGSGTRLTVV.

In its sample, this clone was seen once. The V call is TRBV19, the J call TRBJ2-7, with a tentative D call TRBD1 (5 bases). There are 15 residues in the CDR3. Looked up from germline, CDR1 is LNHDA and CDR2 is SQIVND (reference sequence). The germline V and J ends were trimmed by 5 bases and 6 bases, with 20 bases remaining between them. In DNA form, the CDR3 reads TGTGCCAGTAGTCCCTGGGGCGAGACATCCGCCGAGCAGTACTTC. This sequence encodes CASSPWGETSAEQYF. Filled out from reference TRBV19 and TRBJ2-7, the complete variable domain reads DGGITQSPKYLFRKEGQNVTLSCEQNLNHDAMYWYRQDPGQGLRLIYYSQIVNDFQKGDIAEGYSVSREKKESFPLTVTSAQKNPTAFYLCASSPWGETSAEQYFGPGTRLTVT.

The chain recombines TRBV4-1 with TRBJ1-2, with 7 bases identical to TRBD1. This CDR3 is 14 amino acids long. The ends lost 1 base at V and 8 bases at J; junction bases unmatched: 7. Germline CDR1 reads MGHRA; CDR2 reads YSYEKL. CDR3 protein: CASSQVGGTVGYTF. The CDR3 region has the DNA TGCGCCAGCAGCCAAGTCGGAGGGACAGTAGGCTACACCTTC.

This clone came up once. Here the CDR3 reads CASSSFRGSQGNEQFF. Here the CDR3 DNA reads TGCGCCAGCAGCTCCTTCCGGGGTAGTCAGGGTAATGAGCAGTTCTTC. This chain uses TRBV5-1 with TRBJ2-1; D tentatively fits TRBD1 or TRBD2 (5 bases each). The CDR3 sequence is 16 residues long. The germline V and J ends were trimmed by 3 bases and 7 bases, with 20 bases remaining between them. Germline V gene lookup returns CDR1 SGHRS and CDR2 YFSETQ.

The chain uses TRBV18 and TRBJ2-2; unclear D gene. The CDR3 consists of 14 residues. V lost 1 base and J 3 bases, leaving 6 bases between the germline ends. The germline CDR1 and CDR2 sequences are KGHSH and LQKENI. This CDR3 reads CASSPQSYTGELFF. For the CDR3, the DNA is TGTGCCAGCTCACCACAGAGTTACACCGGGGAGCTGTTTTTT. The variable domain in full, completed from reference TRBV18 and TRBJ2-2, reads NAGVMQNPRHLVRRRGQEARLRCSPMKGHSHVYWYRQLPEEGLKFMVYLQKENIIDESGMPKERFSAEFPKEGPSILRIQQVVRGDSAAYFCASSPQSYTGELFFGEGSRLTVL.

This clone was detected only once. V and J are TRBV7-2 and TRBJ1-6, with D tentatively TRBD1 (5 bases). Germline values: CDR1 SGHTA, CDR2 FQGNSA. The CDR3 runs 14 residues. V shed 1 base and J shed 5 bases, with 6 bases lying between them. CDR3 in amino acids: CASSLGTNNSPLHF. The CDR3 DNA follows: TGTGCCAGCAGCTTAGGGACAAATAATTCACCCCTCCACTTT. The full variable domain, its missing parts supplied by reference TRBV7-2 and TRBJ1-6, is GAGVSQSPSNKVTEKGKDVELRCDPISGHTALYWYRQSLGQGLEFLIYFQGNSAPDKSGLPSDRFSAERTGGSVSTLTIQRTQQEDSAVYLCASSLGTNNSPLHFGNGTRLTVT.

The chain joins TRBV5-6 to TRBJ1-6, with TRBD1 identical over 8 bases. V lost 4 bases to trimming and J lost 10 bases; unmatched junction nucleotides: 10. Germline assignment: CDR1 SGHDT and CDR2 YYEEEE. The CDR3 extends over 15 amino acids. This chain's CDR3 is CASSPGQGLKSPLHF. The CDR3 DNA reads as TGTGCCAGCAGCCCCGGACAGGGATTGAAATCACCCCTCCACTTT.

This chain links TRBV6-5 with TRBJ1-5; no reliable D call. This CDR3 contains 14 residues. CDR1 and CDR2 (germline): MNHEY, SVGAGI. The V gene lost 0 bases and the J gene lost 2 bases, with 5 bases spanning the gap. CDR3: CASSYSQRNQPQHF. The CDR3 nucleotides read TGTGCCAGCAGTTACTCGCAGCGCAATCAGCCCCAGCATTTT.

J is TRBJ1-2 and V is TRBV5-1; tentative D call: TRBD1 (5 bases). The CDR3 is made up of 15 amino acids. V was cut by 0 bases and J by 6 bases, with 15 bases left in between. Germline CDR1 is SGHRS and CDR2 is YFSETQ. The CDR3: CASSLGQGGEDGYTF. CDR3 DNA sequence: TGCGCCAGCAGCTTGGGGCAGGGAGGGGAGGATGGCTACACCTTC.

The chain is built from TRBV7-6 and TRBJ1-1, with 7 bases that match TRBD1. Germline values: CDR1 SGHVS, CDR2 FNYEAQ. The CDR3 length is 14 residues. V trimming: 5 bases; J trimming: 2 bases; junction bases outside the gene matches: 5. This CDR3 is CASSPTGDNTEAFF. The CDR3 nucleotides read TGTGCCAGCAGCCCAACAGGGGACAACACTGAAGCTTTCTTT.

V and J are TRBV18 and TRBJ1-2, with a possible D match to TRBD1 (6 bases). CDR3 length: 15 residues. Germline-derived CDR1 and CDR2 are KGHSH and LQKENI. Between the trimmed V and J ends, which lost 0 bases and 2 bases, there was a span of 10 bases. The CDR3, as DNA: TGTGCCAGCTCACCACCGGGGGACACCAACTATGGCTACACCTTC. Protein product: CASSPPGDTNYGYTF. The complete variable domain, with remaining parts taken from reference TRBV18 and TRBJ1-2, reads NAGVMQNPRHLVRRRGQEARLRCSPMKGHSHVYWYRQLPEEGLKFMVYLQKENIIDESGMPKERFSAEFPKEGPSILRIQQVVRGDSAAYFCASSPPGDTNYGYTFGSGTRLTVV.

V gene TRBV10-3 combines with J gene TRBJ2-5; D may correspond to TRBD1 or TRBD2 (6 bases each). The germline V gene encodes CDR1 ENHRY and CDR2 SYGVKD. Trimming removed 4 bases from V and 5 bases from J, with 11 bases in between. This CDR3 spans 13 amino acids. CDR3 sequence (DNA): TGTGCCATCAGTGGAGAAGGGGGGGAGACCCAGTACTTC. Protein product: CAISGEGGETQYF.

The gene calls are TRBV6-1 and TRBJ2-7; D is undetermined. The CDR3 sequence is 13 residues long. V dropped 2 bases and J dropped 3 bases, with 8 bases sitting between them. Per germline, CDR1 MNHNS and CDR2 SASEGT. The CDR3 DNA reads as TGTGCCAGCAGTGAACACCACAGCTACGAGCAGTACTTC. This codes for CASSEHHSYEQYF.

The rearrangement uses TRBV6-6 and TRBJ1-1; 9 bases are shared with TRBD1. This CDR3 is built from 16 residues. The junction had 10 bases not matched to a gene; V was cut back by 0 bases and J by 8 bases. Germline V gene sequence: CDR1 MNHNY, CDR2 SVGAGI (reference sequence). The CDR3 reads CASSYSPPRDRGEAFF. Here the CDR3 DNA reads TGTGCCAGCAGTTACTCACCACCTCGTGACAGGGGGGAAGCTTTCTTT.